Presented here are 8 T cell receptor beta chains from one specimen sequenced in a study of shared clonotypes between healthy human individuals. TCRdb's copy holds only in-frame clones and misses some; the assay was immunoSEQ multiplex PCR. This sample yields millions of clones, of which about 92% are seen a single time; roughly 1.8% belongs to the top ten. In the naive CD8 group, cells lacked CD45RO and were positively selected for CCR7, so terminally differentiated effector memory CD45RA+ cells were left out. Sample: naive CD8+ T cells from PBMCs. The receptors originated from a man between 18 and 35 years old in good health. Some clones in this sample may be carry-over from other donors' samples.

This clone was recorded only once. J is TRBJ2-7 and V is TRBV5-1; TRBD2 might be the D (5 bases). Germline CDR1 SGHRS, CDR2 YFSETQ. The CDR3 contains 15 residues. V lost 1 base and J lost 4, with 15 bases in between. The CDR3 region is CASSLKTDRGYEQYF. The CDR3 DNA sequence: TGCGCCAGCAGCTTGAAGACCGATCGGGGTTACGAGCAGTACTTC.

The CDR3 spells CASGLDGFYGYTF. CDR3 coding DNA: TGTGCTAGTGGTTTGGACGGATTCTATGGCTACACCTTC. V is TRBV12-5 and J is TRBJ1-2; D is undetermined. This CDR3 has 13 amino acids. CDR1 and CDR2 from the germline V gene are LGHNT and FRNRAP. The germline V and J ends were trimmed by 1 base and 4 bases, with 7 bases remaining between them.

V gene TRBV28 combines with J gene TRBJ1-1; D not certain. The germline CDR1 and CDR2 sequences are MDHEN and SYDVKM. The CDR3 totals 13 residues. V was cut by 4 bases and J by 1 base, with 7 bases left in between. CDR3 DNA: TGTGCCAGCAGTTACGGGGAGAACACTGAAGCTTTCTTT. It is translated as CASSYGENTEAFF.

The table lists this clone with a count of one. This chain joins TRBV27 and TRBJ2-7; the D gene is possibly TRBD1 (5 bases). The CDR3 is 14 amino acids. V was trimmed by 3 bases and J by 3 bases, leaving 12 bases between them. Germline-derived CDR1 and CDR2 are MNHEY and SMNVEV (reference sequence). The chain's CDR3 is CASSFNGANYEQYF. The CDR3, as DNA: TGTGCCAGCAGTTTTAATGGGGCTAACTACGAGCAGTACTTC.

With respect to this clone: The sample holds other DNA sequences that translate to the same CDR3. The chain combines TRBV13 with TRBJ2-6; D is unresolved. The germline gives CDR1 PRHDT, CDR2 FYEKMQ (reference sequence). There are 15 residues in the CDR3. V gave up 5 bases and J gave up 0 bases, with 8 bases separating them. In nucleotides, the CDR3 is TGTGCCAGCAGCCCCCTGGGCTCTGGGGCCAACGTCCTGACTTTC. The encoded protein is CASSPLGSGANVLTF.

V usage is TRBV2 and J usage is TRBJ2-1; 9 nucleotides line up with TRBD2. CDR3 length: 14 residues. V shed 3 bases, J shed 4 bases, and the junction held 1 base outside the gene matches. CDR1 is SNHLY and CDR2 is FYNNEI in the germline V gene. CDR3 region: CASSDTSGYNEQFF. CDR3 nucleotide sequence: TGTGCCAGCAGTGATACTAGCGGGTACAATGAGCAGTTCTTC.

This clone was seen a single time. The chain has TRBV15 and TRBJ2-2; 7 bases agree with TRBD1. V gave up 6 bases and J gave up 5 bases; unmatched junction bases: 3. The CDR3 length is 13 residues. Germline CDR1 reads LNHNV; CDR2 reads YYDKDF (reference sequence). Here the CDR3 reads CATRVQGTGELFF. CDR3 nucleotide sequence: TGTGCCACCAGAGTACAGGGGACCGGGGAGCTGTTTTTT.

Only one count was recorded for this clone. This chain links TRBV27 with TRBJ2-2; 15 bases line up with TRBD2. V dropped 10 bases and J dropped 7; count of bases not matched to a gene: 7. The CDR3 loop spans 15 amino acids. Per germline, CDR1 MNHEY and CDR2 SMNVEV (reference sequence). The CDR3 coding sequence is TGTGCCATTGGGACTAGCGGGAGGTTCGGCGGGGAGCTGTTTTTT. Translated: CAIGTSGRFGGELFF.